The following is a T cell receptor beta chain sequence with its context. Its target is unknown. The entry originates in a study of monozygotic twins with cystic fibrosis. Only in-frame clones appear in the TCRdb table, and some are missing; sequencing was by immunoSEQ multiplex PCR. The table shows about 36,000 clones, with around nine tenths occurring only once. V was pared by 1 base and J by 7 bases, with 10 bases between. The CDR3 runs 13 residues. Germline V lookup: CDR1 LGHNA, CDR2 YSLEER. Overall study results and limits: The repertoire was suggested to be naive-dominated, clonality median about 0.009.

Sequencing used blood. This TCR was recovered from a boy aged 2-9 years with cystic fibrosis. J is TRBJ1-1 and V is TRBV4-3; no definite D call. In DNA, the CDR3 is TGCGCCAGCAGCCAAGGCTCCGAAGATGAAGCTTTCTTT. Amino acid sequence: CASSQGSEDEAFF.